This T cell receptor (beta chain) was sequenced for a study of T cells in Graves' hyperthyroidism and ophthalmopathy. Overall study results and limits: The authors' 13 V-J model separated ophthalmopathy from stable hyperthyroidism. The blood repertoire included most of the expanded thyroid clonotypes above 0.001.

RNA transcripts were the template for amplifying TCR beta CDR3 regions. Primed by the HTBI set, a first-round RT-PCR was run on the TCR CDR3. TCRdb redid the calling of the multiplex PCR reads with MiXCR, one entry per CDR3 protein. Of 600,000 to 700,000 distinct CDR3 sequences in the sample, 14% to 15% were seen once. This clonotype was observed a few times. Its antigen is still unknown. CDR1 and CDR2 from the germline V gene are MDHEN and SYDVKM. This CDR3 has 14 residues. Deletions cut 2 bases from V and 6 bases from J, with 10 bases between. The TCR was taken from a woman aged 40 to 50 with Graves' ophthalmopathy. The chain carries TRBV28 and TRBJ2-2, with D hard to call. Sequencing input: blood. This CDR3 reads CASSLGVTAGELFF. The CDR3, as DNA: TGTGCCAGCAGTTTAGGCGTCACCGCCGGGGAGCTGTTTTTT.